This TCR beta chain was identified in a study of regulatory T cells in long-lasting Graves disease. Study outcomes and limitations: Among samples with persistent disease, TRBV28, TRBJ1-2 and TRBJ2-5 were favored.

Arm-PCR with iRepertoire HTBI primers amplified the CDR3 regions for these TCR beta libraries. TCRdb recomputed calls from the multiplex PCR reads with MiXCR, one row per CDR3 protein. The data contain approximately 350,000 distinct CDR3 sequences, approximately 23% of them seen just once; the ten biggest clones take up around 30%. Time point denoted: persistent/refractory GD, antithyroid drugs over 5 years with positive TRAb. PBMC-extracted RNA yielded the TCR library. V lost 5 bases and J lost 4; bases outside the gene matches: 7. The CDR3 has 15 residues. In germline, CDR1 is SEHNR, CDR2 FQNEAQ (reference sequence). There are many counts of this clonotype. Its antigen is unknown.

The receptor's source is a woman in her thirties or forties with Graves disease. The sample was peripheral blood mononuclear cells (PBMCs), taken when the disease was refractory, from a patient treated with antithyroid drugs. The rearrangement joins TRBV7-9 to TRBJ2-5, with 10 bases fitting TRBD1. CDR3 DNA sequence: TGTGCCAGCAGCACGACAGGGGGCCAGATAGAGACCCAGTACTTC. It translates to CASSTTGGQIETQYF. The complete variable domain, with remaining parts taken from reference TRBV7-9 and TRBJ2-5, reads DTGVSQNPRHKITKRGQNVTFRCDPISEHNRLYWYRQTLGQGPEFLTYFQNEAQLEKSRLLSDRFSAERPKGSFSTLEIQRTEQGDSAMYLCASSTTGGQIETQYFGPGTRLLVL.